This T cell receptor beta chain is drawn from a study of CD8+ T cells in alopecia areata. Extraction and reverse transcription of RNA yielded cDNA as the sequencing template. Method: immunoSEQ multiplex PCR; TCRdb's copy keeps in-frame clones and lacks some. The data show some 150,000 clones, about 88% seen once. The V segment lost 3 bases and the J segment 7 bases; nucleotides outside the gene matches: 7. There are 14 residues in the CDR3. Germline V lookup: CDR1 SGDLS, CDR2 YYNGEE. Specified treatment: oral pan-JAK inhibitor, 5-10 mg twice daily. As concerns this clone: Its antigen is not known.

Study-wide results and limits: The study found higher clonality in lesional than normal scalp, especially in alopecia totalis/universalis. Tofacitinib significantly brought down scalp clonality and expanded CD8+ clones among top 100.

This rearrangement joins TRBV9 to TRBJ1-1; 9 nucleotides agree with TRBD1. The specimen comprised CD8+ T cells sorted from blood, sampled at week 4, from a patient treated with tofacitinib. The TCR was taken from a human donor with alopecia areata. CDR3 sequence (DNA): TGTGCCAGCAGCGAAATACAGGGGGCGGGTGAAGCTTTCTTT. Translation: CASSEIQGAGEAFF.